The sequence of this TCR beta chain was determined in a study of T cells in Graves' hyperthyroidism and ophthalmopathy. V lost 0 bases, J lost 10 bases, and 4 bases stayed unmatched. CDR1 and CDR2 (germline): SGDLS, YYNGEE. This CDR3 spans 14 amino acids. Amplification yielded TCR beta CDR3 regions, with RNA transcripts as the source. HTBI primers were employed in a first-round RT-PCR of the TCR CDR3. TCRdb redid the calling of the multiplex PCR reads with MiXCR, one entry per CDR3 protein. The data hold 690,000 or so distinct CDR3 sequences, with roughly a sixth observed a single time. This clonotype was detected a few times.

This chain links TRBV9 with TRBJ1-6; TRBD1 matches 7 bases. The sample taken for sequencing was blood. This sequence was found in a woman in her forties or fifties with Graves' hyperthyroidism that later progressed to Graves' ophthalmopathy. The CDR3 bases are TGTGCCAGCAGCGTAGAGGGGGCTCGGTCACCCCTCCACTTT. Translation: CASSVEGARSPLHF.